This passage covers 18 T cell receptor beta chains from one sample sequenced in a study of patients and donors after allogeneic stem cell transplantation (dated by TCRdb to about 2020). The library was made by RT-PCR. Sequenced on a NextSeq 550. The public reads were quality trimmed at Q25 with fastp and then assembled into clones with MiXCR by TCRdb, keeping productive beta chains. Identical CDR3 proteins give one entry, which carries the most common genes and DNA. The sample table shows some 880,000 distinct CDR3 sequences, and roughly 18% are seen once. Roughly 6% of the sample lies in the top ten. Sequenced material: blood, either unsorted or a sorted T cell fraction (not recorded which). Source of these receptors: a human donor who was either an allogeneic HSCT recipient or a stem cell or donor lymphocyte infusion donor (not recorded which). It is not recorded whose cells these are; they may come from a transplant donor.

The CDR3 DNA is TGTGCTAGTGGCTGGACTAGCGGGAGGGAGACCTACAATGAGCAGTTCTTC. Its protein is CASGWTSGRETYNEQFF. The chain has TRBV12-5 and TRBJ2-1, with TRBD2 matching over 15 bases. Germline-derived CDR1 and CDR2 are LGHNT and FRNRAP. V was clipped by 6 bases and J by 2 bases; unmatched bases: 5. This CDR3 spans 17 amino acids.

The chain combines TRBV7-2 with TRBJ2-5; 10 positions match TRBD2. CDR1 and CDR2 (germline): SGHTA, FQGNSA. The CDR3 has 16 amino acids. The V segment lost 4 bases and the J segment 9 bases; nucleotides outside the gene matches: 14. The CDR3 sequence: CASSSLTASGGGSQYF. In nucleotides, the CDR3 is TGTGCCAGCAGCTCGCTTACGGCTAGCGGGGGAGGGTCCCAGTACTTC. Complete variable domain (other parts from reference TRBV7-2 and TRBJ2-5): GAGVSQSPSNKVTEKGKDVELRCDPISGHTALYWYRQSLGQGLEFLIYFQGNSAPDKSGLPSDRFSAERTGGSVSTLTIQRTQQEDSAVYLCASSSLTASGGGSQYFGPGTRLLVL.

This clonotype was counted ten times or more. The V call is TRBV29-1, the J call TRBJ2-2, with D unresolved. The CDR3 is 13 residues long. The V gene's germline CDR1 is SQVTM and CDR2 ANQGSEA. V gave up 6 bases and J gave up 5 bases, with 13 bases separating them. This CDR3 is CSVAGPFTGELFF. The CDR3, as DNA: TGCAGCGTAGCCGGGCCCTTTACCGGGGAGCTGTTTTTT.

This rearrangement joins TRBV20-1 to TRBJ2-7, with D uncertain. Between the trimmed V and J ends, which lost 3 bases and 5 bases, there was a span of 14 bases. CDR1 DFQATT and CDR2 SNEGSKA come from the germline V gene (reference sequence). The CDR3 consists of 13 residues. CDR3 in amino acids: CSASGQVYHEQYF. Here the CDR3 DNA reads TGCAGTGCTAGCGGTCAGGTCTACCACGAGCAGTACTTC.

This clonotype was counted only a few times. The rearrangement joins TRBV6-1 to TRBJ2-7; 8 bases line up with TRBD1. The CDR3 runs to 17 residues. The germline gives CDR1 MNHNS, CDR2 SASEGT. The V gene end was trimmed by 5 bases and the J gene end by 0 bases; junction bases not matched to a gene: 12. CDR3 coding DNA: TGTGCCAGCAGTAGGTTCGGGAAGACAGGGGTCTCCTACGAGCAGTACTTC. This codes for CASSRFGKTGVSYEQYF.

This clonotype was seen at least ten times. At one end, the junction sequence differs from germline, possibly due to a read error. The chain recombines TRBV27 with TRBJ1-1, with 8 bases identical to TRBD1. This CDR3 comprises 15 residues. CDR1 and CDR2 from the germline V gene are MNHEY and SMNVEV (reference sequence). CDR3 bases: TGCGCCAGCAGCCCCGGACAGGGTTTGAACACTGAAGCTTTCTTT. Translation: CASSPGQGLNTEAFF.

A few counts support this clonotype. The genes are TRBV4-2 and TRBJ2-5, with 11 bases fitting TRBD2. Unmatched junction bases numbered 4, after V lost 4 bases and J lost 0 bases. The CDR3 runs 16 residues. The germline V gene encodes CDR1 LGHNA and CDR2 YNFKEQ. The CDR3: CASSLRTSGYQETQYF. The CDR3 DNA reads TGTGCCAGCAGCCTTCGGACTAGCGGGTACCAAGAGACCCAGTACTTC.

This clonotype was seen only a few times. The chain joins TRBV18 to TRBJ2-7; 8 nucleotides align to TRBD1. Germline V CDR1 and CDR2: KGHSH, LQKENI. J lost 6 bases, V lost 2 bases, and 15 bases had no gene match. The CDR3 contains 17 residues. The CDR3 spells CASSPTTGVPLIGEQYF. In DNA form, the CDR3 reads TGTGCCAGCTCACCAACGACAGGGGTCCCCCTAATAGGCGAGCAGTACTTC.

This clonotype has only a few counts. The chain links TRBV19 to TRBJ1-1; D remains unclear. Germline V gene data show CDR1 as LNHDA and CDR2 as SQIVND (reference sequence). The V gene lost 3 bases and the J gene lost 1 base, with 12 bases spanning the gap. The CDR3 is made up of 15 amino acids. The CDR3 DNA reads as TGTGCCAGTAGTATGACGAGGACGGGGAACACTGAAGCTTTCTTT. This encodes CASSMTRTGNTEAFF.

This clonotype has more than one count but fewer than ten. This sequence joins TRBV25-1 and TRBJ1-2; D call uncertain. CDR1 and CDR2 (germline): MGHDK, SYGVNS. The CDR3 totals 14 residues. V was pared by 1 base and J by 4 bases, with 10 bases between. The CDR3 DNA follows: TGTGCCAGCAGTGAATTGGGGAGCATCTATGGCTACACCTTC. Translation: CASSELGSIYGYTF.

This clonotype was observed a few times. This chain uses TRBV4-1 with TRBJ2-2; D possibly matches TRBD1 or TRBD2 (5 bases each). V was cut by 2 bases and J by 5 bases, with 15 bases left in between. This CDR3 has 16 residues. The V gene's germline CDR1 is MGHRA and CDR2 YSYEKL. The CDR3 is CASSQLDEGKTGELFF. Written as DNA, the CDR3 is TGCGCCAGCAGCCAACTAGATGAGGGGAAAACCGGGGAGCTGTTTTTT.

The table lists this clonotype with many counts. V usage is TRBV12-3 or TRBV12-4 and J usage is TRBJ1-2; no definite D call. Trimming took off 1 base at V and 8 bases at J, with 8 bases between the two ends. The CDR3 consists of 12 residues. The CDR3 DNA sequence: TGTGCCAGCAGTTTAGTCAATCGGGGCTACACCTTC. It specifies CASSLVNRGYTF.

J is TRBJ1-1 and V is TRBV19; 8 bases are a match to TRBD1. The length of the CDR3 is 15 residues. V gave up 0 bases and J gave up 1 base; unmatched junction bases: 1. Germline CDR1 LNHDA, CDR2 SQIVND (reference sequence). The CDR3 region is CASSIDGTGNTEAFF. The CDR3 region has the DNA TGTGCCAGTAGTATAGACGGGACAGGGAACACTGAAGCTTTCTTT.

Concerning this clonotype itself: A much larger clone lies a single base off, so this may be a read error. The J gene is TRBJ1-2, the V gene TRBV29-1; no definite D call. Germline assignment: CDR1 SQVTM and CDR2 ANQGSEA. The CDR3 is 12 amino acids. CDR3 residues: CSVEGINYSYTF. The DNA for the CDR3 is TGCAGCGTTGAAGGCATTAACTATAGCTACACCTTC.

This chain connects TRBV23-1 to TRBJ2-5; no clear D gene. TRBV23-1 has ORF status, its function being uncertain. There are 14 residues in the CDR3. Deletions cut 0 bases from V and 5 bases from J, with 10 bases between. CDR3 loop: CASSQSRQTETQYF. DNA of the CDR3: TGCGCCAGCAGTCAATCGCGCCAGACTGAGACCCAGTACTTC.

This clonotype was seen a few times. CDR3 amino acids: CASSQGDRRTYEQYF. The CDR3 DNA follows: TGTGCCAGCAGCCAAGGGGACAGGAGGACCTACGAGCAGTACTTC. This chain uses TRBV3-1 with TRBJ2-7; TRBD1 matches at 8 bases. The CDR3 is 15 amino acids. Looked up from germline, CDR1 is LGHDT and CDR2 is YNNKEL (reference sequence). V was clipped by 1 base and J by 2 bases; unmatched bases: 4.

The CDR3, as DNA: TGCAGTGCTAGCGAAGCGGGCGGGGGGCTGAATGAGCAGTTCTTC. As protein: CSASEAGGGLNEQFF. This sequence joins TRBV20-1 and TRBJ2-1; 8 bases map to TRBD2. Germline V lookup: CDR1 DFQATT, CDR2 SNEGSKA (reference sequence). The ends lost 3 bases at V and 7 bases at J; junction bases unmatched: 11. The CDR3 totals 15 residues.

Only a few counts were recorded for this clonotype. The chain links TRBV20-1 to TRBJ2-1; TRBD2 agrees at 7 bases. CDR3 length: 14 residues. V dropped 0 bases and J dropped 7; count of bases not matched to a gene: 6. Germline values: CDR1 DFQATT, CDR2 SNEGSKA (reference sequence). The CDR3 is CSARDSAGQNEQFF. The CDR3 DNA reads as TGCAGTGCTAGAGATTCAGCGGGGCAAAATGAGCAGTTCTTC.